One T cell receptor beta chain is described in this entry. Its antigen is as yet unknown. The data stem from a study of radiotherapy plus CTLA-4 blockade in lung cancer. Study overall: Around 19% of enrolled patients responded objectively, and more than 30% had disease control.

Germline V gene lookup returns CDR1 MNHEY and CDR2 SVGAGI. Trimming shortened V by 2 bases and J by 0 bases, and 5 bases separated the two germline ends. The CDR3 length is 14 residues. Patients with chemo-refractory metastatic non-small-cell lung cancer received focal radiation plus CTLA-4 blockade with ipilimumab. This table comes from immunoSEQ multiplex PCR, and its TCRdb copy is limited to in-frame clones, with some not included. Found here are about 30,000 clones, roughly 80% of them singletons; the top ten hold around 7.7%. Broader study findings: Expansion of tumor-derived TCR clones was observed in blood after radiotherapy plus ipilimumab.

The sample in question was peripheral blood, obtained from a patient treated with radiotherapy plus ipilimumab. The sequence derives from a human donor with non-small cell lung cancer who had stable disease on radiotherapy plus ipilimumab. The chain recombines TRBV6-5 with TRBJ1-5, with D unresolved. CDR3: CASSYTDSNQPQHF. The CDR3 bases are TGTGCCAGCAGTTACACAGATAGCAATCAGCCCCAGCATTTT.